This T cell receptor beta chain was recorded in a study of blood T cell repertoires in COVID-19. Turning to the study itself: In each case, the material was cDNA or gDNA derived from T cells, B-cell-depleted T cells, or PBMCs.

The CDR3 length is 12 residues. From germline, CDR1 is SQVTM and CDR2 ANQGSEA. Unmatched junction bases numbered 3, after V lost 7 bases and J lost 4 bases. Clones were read by immunoSEQ multiplex PCR, and TCRdb kept only the in-frame ones, dropping some. The sample lists some 100,000 clones; more than 75% were seen once. V usage is TRBV29-1 and J usage is TRBJ1-3; TRBD1 matches 8 bases. This clonotype originated in a human donor in a cohort sampled during active COVID-19. The sample was peripheral blood. CDR3 nucleotide sequence: TGCAGCGGAAGGACAGGGGGAAACACCATATATTTT. Translation: CSGRTGGNTIYF.